The clone carrying this T cell receptor (beta chain) came up many times. The target antigen is unknown. The entry originates in a study of T cells after yellow fever vaccination. Points from the study as a whole: The bulk population could contribute abundant contaminating clonotypes to FACS-sorted repertoires.

The CDR3 loop spans 14 amino acids. V gave up 6 bases and J gave up 4 bases; unmatched junction bases: 7. In germline, CDR1 is MNHEY, CDR2 SMNVEV (reference sequence). A 5'RACE template-switching step, the method used to make TCR cDNA, added a universal primer site and UMIs. TCRdb re-called the 5' RACE reads through MiXCR, storing one row per CDR3 protein. Here the sample spans over 100,000 distinct CDR3 sequences, roughly 8.4% being singletons. The sequencing here drew on CD8+ T cells sorted from PBMCs, taken 45 days after the yellow fever booster vaccination. The TCR was taken from a man aged 25 to 45 who received the YFV17D yellow fever vaccine. The gene calls are TRBV27 and TRBJ2-3; 7 nucleotides match TRBD2. CDR3 in DNA: TGTGCCAGCAGGCCCGTGGGAGGGGCAGATACGCAGTATTTT. This translates into CASRPVGGADTQYF.